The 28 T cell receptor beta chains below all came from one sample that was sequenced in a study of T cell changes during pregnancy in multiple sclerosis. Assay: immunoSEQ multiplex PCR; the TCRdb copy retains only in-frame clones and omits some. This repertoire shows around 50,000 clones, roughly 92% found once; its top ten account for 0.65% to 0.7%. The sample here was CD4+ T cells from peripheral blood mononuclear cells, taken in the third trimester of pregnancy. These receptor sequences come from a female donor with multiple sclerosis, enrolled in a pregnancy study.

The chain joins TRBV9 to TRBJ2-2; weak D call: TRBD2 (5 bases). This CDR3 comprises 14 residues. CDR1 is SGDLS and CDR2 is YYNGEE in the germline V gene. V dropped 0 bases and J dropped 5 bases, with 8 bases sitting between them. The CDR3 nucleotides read TGTGCCAGCAGCGTAGGAGGGCCGACCGGGGAGCTGTTTTTT. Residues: CASSVGGPTGELFF.

DNA of the CDR3: TGCAGCGTTGCCCGGGGCACAGATACGCAGTATTTT. It is translated as CSVARGTDTQYF. This sequence joins TRBV29-1 and TRBJ2-3; no definite D call. CDR1 and CDR2 from the germline V gene are SQVTM and ANQGSEA. V was pared by 4 bases and J by 1 base, with 6 bases between. The CDR3 consists of 12 residues.

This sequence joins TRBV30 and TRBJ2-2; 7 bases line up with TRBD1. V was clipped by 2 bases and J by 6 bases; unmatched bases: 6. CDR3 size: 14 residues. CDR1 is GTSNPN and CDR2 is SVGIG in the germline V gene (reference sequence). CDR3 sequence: CAWSLLTGAGELFF. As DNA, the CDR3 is TGTGCCTGGAGTTTACTCACAGGGGCCGGGGAGCTGTTTTTT.

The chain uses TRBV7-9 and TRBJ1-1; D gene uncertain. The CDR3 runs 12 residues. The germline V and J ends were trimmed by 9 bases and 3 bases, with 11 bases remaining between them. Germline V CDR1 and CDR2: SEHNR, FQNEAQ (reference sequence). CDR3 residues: CASSLEYTEAFF. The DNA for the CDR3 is TGTGCCAGTTCGCTCGAGTACACTGAAGCTTTCTTT.

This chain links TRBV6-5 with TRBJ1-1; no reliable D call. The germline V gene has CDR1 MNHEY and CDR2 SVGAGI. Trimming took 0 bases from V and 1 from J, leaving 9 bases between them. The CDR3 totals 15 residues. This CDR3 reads CASSYSSRGNTEAFF. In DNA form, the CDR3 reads TGTGCCAGCAGTTACTCGAGTCGTGGGAACACTGAAGCTTTCTTT.

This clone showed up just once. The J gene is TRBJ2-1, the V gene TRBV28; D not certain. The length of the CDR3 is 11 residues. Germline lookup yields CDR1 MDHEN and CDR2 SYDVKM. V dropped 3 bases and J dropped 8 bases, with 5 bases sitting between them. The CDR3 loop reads CASSLRHEQFF. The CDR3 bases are TGTGCCAGCAGTTTGCGCCATGAGCAGTTCTTC.

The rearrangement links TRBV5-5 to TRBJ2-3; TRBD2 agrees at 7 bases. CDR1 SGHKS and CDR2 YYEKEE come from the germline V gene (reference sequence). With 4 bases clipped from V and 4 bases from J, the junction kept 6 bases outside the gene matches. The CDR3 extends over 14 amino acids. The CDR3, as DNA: TGTGCCAGCAGCCTAGGACTAGGTGCAGATACGCAGTATTTT. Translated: CASSLGLGADTQYF. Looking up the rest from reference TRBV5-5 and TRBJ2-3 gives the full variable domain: DAGVTQSPTHLIKTRGQQVTLRCSPISGHKSVSWYQQVLGQGPQFIFQYYEKEERGRGNFPDRFSARQFPNYSSELNVNALLLGDSALYLCASSLGLGADTQYFGPGTRLTVL.

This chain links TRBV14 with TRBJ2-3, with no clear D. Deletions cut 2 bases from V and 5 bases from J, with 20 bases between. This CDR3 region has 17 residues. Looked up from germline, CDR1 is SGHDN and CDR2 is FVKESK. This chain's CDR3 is CASSQRPRLSQRDTQYF. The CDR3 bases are TGTGCCAGCAGCCAACGCCCTAGGCTCTCCCAACGAGATACGCAGTATTTT.

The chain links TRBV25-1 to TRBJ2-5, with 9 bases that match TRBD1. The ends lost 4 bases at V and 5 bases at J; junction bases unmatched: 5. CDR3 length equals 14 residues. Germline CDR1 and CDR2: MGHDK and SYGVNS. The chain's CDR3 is CASSGGTGFETQYF. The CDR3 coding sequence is TGTGCCAGCAGTGGGGGGACAGGGTTTGAGACCCAGTACTTC.

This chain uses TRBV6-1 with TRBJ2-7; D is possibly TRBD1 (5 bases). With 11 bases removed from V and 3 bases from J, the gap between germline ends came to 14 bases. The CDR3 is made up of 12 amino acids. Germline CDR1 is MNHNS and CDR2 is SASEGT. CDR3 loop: CAGQGPNYEQYF. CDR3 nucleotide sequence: TGTGCCGGGCAGGGTCCCAACTACGAGCAGTACTTC.

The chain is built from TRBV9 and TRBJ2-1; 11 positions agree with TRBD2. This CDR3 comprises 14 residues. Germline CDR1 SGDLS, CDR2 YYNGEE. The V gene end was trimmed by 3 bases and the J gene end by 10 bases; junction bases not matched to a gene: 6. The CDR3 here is CASSAGTSGSEQFF. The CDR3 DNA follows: TGTGCCAGCAGCGCCGGGACTAGCGGCTCCGAGCAGTTCTTC.

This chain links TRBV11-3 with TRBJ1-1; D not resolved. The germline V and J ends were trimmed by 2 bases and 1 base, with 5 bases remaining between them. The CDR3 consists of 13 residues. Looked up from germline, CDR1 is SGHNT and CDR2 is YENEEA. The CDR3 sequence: CASSLFRNTEAFF. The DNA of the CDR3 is TGTGCCAGCAGCTTATTCAGGAACACTGAAGCTTTCTTT. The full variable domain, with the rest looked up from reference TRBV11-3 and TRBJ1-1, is EAGVVQSPRYKIIEKKQPVAFWCNPISGHNTLYWYLQNLGQGPELLIRYENEEAVDDSQLPKDRFSAERLKGVDSTLKIQPAELGDSAVYLCASSLFRNTEAFFGQGTRLTVV.

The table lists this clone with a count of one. The CDR3 here is CASSMRFSSYNEQFF. Written as DNA, the CDR3 is TGTGCCAGTAGTATGAGGTTTTCCTCCTACAATGAGCAGTTCTTC. V gene TRBV19 combines with J gene TRBJ2-1; D uncertain. V lost 3 bases and J 0 bases, leaving 9 bases between the germline ends. The CDR3 is 15 residues long. Germline CDR1 LNHDA, CDR2 SQIVND (reference sequence).

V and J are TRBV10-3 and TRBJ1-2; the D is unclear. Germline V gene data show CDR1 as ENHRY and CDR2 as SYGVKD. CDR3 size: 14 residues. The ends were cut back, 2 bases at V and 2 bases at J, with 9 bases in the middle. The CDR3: CAISEGQKNYGYTF. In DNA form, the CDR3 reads TGTGCCATCAGTGAGGGGCAGAAGAACTATGGCTACACCTTC.

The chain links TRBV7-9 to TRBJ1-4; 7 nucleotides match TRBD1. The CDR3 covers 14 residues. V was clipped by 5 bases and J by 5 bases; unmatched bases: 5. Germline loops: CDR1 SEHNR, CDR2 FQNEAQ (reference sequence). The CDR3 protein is CASSRGTVNEKLFF. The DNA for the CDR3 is TGTGCCAGCAGCCGCGGGACAGTAAATGAAAAACTGTTTTTT.

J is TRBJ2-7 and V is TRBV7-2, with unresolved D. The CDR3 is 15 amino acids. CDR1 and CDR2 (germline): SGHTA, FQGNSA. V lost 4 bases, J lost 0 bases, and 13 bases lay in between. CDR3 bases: TGTGCCAGCAGCTACCCGATCTCGAGCTCCTACGAGCAGTACTTC. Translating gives CASSYPISSSYEQYF.

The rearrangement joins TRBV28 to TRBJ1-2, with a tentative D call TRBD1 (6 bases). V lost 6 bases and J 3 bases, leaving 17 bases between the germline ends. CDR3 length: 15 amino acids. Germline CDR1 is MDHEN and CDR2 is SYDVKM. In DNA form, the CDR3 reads TGTGCCAGCAGCTCCGGGGGGCGCCGAGACTATGGCTACACCTTC. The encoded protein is CASSSGGRRDYGYTF.

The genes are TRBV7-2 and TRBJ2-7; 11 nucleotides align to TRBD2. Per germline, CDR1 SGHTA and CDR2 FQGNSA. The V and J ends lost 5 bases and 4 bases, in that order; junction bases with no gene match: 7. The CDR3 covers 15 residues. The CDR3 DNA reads TGTGCCAGCAGCACATCTAGCGGGGGGCGGTACGAGCAGTACTTC. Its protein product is CASSTSSGGRYEQYF.

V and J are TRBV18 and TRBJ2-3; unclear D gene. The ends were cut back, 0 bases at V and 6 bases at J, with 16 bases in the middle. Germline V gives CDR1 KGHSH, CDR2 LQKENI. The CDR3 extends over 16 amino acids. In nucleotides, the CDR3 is TGTGCCAGCTCACCACCGGTTAAGAGGTTTAGTGATACGCAGTATTTT. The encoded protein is CASSPPVKRFSDTQYF.

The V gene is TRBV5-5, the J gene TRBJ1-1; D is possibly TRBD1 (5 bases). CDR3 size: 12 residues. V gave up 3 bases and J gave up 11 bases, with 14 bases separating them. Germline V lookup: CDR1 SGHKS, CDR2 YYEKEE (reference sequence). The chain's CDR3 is CASSSYGTSAFF. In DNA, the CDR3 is TGTGCCAGCAGCTCATACGGGACTTCGGCTTTCTTT.

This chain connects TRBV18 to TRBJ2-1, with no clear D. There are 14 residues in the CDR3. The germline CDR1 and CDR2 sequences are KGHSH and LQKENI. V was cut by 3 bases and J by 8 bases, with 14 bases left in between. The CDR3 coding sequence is TGTGCCAGCTCACCGGTCTCAGGCCGCGATGAGCAGTTCTTC. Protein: CASSPVSGRDEQFF.

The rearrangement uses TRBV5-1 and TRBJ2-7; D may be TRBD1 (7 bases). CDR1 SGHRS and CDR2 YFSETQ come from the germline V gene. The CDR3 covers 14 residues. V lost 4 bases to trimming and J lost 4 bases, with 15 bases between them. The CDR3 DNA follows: TGCGCCAGCAGCAACGGAGGGGGCACATACGAGCAGTACTTC. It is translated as CASSNGGGTYEQYF.

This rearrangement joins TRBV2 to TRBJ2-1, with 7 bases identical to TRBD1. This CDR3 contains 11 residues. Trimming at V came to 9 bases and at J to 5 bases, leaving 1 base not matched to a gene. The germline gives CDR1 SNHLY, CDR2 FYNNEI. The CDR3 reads CASDRDNEQFF. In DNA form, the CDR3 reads TGTGCCAGTGACAGGGACAATGAGCAGTTCTTC.

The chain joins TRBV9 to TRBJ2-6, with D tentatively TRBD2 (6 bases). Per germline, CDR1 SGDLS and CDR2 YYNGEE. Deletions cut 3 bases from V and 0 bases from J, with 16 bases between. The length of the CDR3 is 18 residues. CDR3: CASSGRAGWGSGANVLTF. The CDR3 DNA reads TGTGCCAGCAGCGGGAGGGCAGGGTGGGGCTCTGGGGCCAACGTCCTGACTTTC.

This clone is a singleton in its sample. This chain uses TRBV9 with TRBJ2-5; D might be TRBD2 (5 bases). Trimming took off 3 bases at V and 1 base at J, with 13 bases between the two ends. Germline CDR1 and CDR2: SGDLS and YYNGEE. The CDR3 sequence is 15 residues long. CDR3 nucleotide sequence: TGTGCCAGCAGCGCACCGCTAGCAGGCCAAGAGACCCAGTACTTC. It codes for CASSAPLAGQETQYF.

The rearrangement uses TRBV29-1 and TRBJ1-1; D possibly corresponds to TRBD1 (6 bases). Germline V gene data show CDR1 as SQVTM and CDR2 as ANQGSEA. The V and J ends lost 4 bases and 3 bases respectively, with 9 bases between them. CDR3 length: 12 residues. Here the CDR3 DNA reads TGCAGCGTTGCACAGGGCGACACTGAAGCTTTCTTT. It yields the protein CSVAQGDTEAFF. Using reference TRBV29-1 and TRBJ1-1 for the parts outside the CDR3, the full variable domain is SAVISQKPSRDICQRGTSLTIQCQVDSQVTMMFWYRQQPGQSLTLIATANQGSEATYESGFVIDKFPISRPNLTFSTLTVSNMSPEDSSIYLCSVAQGDTEAFFGQGTRLTVV.

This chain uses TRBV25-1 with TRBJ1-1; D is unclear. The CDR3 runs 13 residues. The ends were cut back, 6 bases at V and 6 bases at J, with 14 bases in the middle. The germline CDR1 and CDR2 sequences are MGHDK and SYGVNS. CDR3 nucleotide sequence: TGTGCCAGCAGACCTCCCGGGGATCCTGAAGCTTTCTTT. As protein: CASRPPGDPEAFF.

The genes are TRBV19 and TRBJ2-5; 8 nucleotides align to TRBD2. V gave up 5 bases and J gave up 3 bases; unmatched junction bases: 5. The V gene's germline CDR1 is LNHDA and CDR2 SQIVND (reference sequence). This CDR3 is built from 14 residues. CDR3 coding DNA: TGTGCCAGTAGTGCAGCGGGAGCAAAAGAGACCCAGTACTTC. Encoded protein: CASSAAGAKETQYF. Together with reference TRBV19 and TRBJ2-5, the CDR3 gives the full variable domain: DGGITQSPKYLFRKEGQNVTLSCEQNLNHDAMYWYRQDPGQGLRLIYYSQIVNDFQKGDIAEGYSVSREKKESFPLTVTSAQKNPTAFYLCASSAAGAKETQYFGPGTRLLVL.